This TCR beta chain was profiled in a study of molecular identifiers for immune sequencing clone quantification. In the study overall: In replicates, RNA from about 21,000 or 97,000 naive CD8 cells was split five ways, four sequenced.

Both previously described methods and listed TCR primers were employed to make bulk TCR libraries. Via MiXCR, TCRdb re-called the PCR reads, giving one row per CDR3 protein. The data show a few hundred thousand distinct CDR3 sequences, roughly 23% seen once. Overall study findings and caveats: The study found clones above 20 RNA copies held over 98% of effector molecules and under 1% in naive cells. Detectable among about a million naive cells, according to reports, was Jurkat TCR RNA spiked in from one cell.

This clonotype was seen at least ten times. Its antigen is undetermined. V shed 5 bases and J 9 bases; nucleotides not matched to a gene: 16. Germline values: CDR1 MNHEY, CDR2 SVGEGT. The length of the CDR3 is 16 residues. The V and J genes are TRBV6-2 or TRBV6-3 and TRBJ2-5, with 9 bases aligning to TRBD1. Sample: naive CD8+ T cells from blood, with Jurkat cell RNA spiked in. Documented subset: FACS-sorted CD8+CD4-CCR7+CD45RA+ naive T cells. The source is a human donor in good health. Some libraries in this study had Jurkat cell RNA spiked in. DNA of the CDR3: TGTGCCAGCAGTAACCTCTGGACAGGGGAAATTGAGGCCCAGTACTTC. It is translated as CASSNLWTGEIEAQYF.